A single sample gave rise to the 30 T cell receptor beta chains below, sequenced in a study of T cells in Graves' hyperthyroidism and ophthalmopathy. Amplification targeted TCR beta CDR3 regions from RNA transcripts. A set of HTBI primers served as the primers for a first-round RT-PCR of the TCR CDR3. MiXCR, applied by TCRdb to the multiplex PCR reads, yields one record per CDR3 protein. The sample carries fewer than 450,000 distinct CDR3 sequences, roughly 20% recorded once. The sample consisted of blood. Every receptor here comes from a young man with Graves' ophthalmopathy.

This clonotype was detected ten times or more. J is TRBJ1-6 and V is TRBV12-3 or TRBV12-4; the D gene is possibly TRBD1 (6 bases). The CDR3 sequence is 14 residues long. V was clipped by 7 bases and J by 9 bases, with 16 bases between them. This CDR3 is CASTSGTLGSPLHF. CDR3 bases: TGTGCCAGCACCTCCGGGACACTCGGTTCACCCCTCCACTTT.

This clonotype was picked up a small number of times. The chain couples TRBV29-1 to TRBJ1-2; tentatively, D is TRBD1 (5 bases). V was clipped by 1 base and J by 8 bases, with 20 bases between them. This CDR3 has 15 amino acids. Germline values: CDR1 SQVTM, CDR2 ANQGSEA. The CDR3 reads CSVEGGGWGSRGYTF. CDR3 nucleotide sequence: TGCAGCGTTGAAGGGGGGGGATGGGGTTCGCGCGGCTACACCTTC.

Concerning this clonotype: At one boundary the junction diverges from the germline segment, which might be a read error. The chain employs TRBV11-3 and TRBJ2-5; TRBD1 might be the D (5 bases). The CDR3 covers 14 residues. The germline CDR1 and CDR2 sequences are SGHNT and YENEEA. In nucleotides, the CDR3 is TGTACCAGCAGCCCTTGGGGCAACCAAGAGACCCAGTACTTC. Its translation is CTSSPWGNQETQYF.

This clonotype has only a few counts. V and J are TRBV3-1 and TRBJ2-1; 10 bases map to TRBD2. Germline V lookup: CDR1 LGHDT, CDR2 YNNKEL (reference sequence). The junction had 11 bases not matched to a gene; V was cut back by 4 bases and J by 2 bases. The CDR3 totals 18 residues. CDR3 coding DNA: TGTGCCAGCAGCCCCCCTTCGGGGAGCGGGGGGGCCTACAATGAGCAGTTCTTC. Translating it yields CASSPPSGSGGAYNEQFF.

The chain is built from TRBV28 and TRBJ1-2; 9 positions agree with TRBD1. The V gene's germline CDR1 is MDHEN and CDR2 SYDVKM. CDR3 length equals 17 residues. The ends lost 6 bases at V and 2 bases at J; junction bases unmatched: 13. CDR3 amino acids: CASSPGTGLGVNYGYTF. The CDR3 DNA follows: TGTGCCAGCAGCCCCGGGACAGGGCTGGGGGTCAACTATGGCTACACCTTC.

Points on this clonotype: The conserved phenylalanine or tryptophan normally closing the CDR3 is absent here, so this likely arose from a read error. The CDR3 DNA follows: TGTGCCAGCTCACCACCCGGACGGAAGGAGACCCAGTACCTC. Translation: CASSPPGRKETQYL. The chain is built from TRBV18 and TRBJ2-5; D is ambiguous. Germline V CDR1 and CDR2: KGHSH, LQKENI. The CDR3 runs to 14 residues. V was pared by 0 bases and J by 5 bases, with 10 bases between.

The DNA of the CDR3 is TGTGCCAGCAGCCAAGAAGACACTTACAATGAGCAGTTCTTC. Its protein is CASSQEDTYNEQFF. The rearrangement links TRBV3-1 to TRBJ2-1; D gene unclear. Germline V CDR1 and CDR2: LGHDT, YNNKEL (reference sequence). The CDR3 totals 14 residues. The V gene lost 0 bases and the J gene lost 4 bases, with 7 bases spanning the gap.

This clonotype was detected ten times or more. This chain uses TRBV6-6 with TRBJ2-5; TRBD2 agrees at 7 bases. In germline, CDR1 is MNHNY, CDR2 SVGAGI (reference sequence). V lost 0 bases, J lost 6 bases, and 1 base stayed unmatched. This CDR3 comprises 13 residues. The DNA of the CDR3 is TGTGCCAGCAGTTACTCGGGGGGGAAGACCCAGTACTTC. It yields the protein CASSYSGGKTQYF.

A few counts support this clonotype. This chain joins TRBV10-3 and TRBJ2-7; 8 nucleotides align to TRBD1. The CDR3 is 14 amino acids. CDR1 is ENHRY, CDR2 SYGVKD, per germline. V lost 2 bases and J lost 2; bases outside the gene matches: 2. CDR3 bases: TGTGCCATCAGTGAGCTGGGACAGGCCTACGAGCAGTACTTC. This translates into CAISELGQAYEQYF.

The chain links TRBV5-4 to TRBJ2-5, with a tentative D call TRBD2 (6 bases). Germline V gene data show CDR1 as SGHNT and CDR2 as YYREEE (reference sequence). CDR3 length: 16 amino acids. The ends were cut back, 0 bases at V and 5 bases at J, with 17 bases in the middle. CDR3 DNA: TGTGCCAGCAGCTTGGAGTCCGGGCGGGGCGGGGAGACCCAGTACTTC. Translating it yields CASSLESGRGGETQYF. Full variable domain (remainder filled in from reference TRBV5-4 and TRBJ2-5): ETGVTQSPTHLIKTRGQQVTLRCSSQSGHNTVSWYQQALGQGPQFIFQYYREEENGRGNFPPRFSGLQFPNYSSELNVNALELDDSALYLCASSLESGRGGETQYFGPGTRLLVL.

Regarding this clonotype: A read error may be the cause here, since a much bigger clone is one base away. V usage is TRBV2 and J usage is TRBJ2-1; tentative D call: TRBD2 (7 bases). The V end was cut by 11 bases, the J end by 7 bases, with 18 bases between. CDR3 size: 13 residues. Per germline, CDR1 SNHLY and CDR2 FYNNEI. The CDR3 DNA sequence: TGTGCCGGCAAGGCAGGGGAGGGGAATGAGCAGTTCTTC. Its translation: CAGKAGEGNEQFF.

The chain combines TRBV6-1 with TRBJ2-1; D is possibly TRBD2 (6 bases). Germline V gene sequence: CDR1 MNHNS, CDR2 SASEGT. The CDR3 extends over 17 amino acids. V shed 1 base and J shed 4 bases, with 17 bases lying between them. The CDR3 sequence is CASSEGPAGLSYNEQFF. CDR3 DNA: TGTGCCAGCAGTGAAGGGCCTGCGGGGCTTAGTTACAATGAGCAGTTCTTC.

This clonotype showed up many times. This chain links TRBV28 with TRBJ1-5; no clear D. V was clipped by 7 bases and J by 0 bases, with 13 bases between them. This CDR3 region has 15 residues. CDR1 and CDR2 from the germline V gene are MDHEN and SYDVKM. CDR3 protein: CASTPPPNSNQPQHF. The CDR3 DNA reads TGTGCCAGCACCCCCCCCCCCAATAGCAATCAGCCCCAGCATTTT.

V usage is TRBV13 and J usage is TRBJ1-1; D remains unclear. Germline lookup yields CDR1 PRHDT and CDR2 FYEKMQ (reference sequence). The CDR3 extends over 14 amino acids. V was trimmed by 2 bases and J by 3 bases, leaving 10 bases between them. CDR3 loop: CASSLKFGDTEAFF. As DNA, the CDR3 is TGTGCCAGCAGCTTAAAATTCGGGGACACTGAAGCTTTCTTT.

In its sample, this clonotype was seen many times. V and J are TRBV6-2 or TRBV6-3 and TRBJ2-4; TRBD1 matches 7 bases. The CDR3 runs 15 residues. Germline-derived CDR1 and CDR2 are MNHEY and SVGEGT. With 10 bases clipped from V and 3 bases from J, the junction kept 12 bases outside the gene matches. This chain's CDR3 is CATTYDRTGKNIQYF. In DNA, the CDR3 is TGTGCCACCACATACGACCGGACAGGCAAAAACATTCAGTACTTC.

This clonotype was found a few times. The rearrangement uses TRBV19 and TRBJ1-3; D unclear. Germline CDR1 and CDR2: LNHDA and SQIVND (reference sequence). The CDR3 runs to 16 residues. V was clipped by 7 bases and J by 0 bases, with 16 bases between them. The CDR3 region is CASISRPGSSGNTIYF. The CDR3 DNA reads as TGTGCCAGTATCTCAAGGCCGGGGAGCTCTGGAAACACCATATATTTT. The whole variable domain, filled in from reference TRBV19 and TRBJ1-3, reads DGGITQSPKYLFRKEGQNVTLSCEQNLNHDAMYWYRQDPGQGLRLIYYSQIVNDFQKGDIAEGYSVSREKKESFPLTVTSAQKNPTAFYLCASISRPGSSGNTIYFGEGSWLTVV.

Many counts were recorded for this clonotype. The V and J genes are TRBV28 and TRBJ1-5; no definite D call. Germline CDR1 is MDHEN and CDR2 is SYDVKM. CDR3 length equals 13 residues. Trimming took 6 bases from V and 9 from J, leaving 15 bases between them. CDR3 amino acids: CASRKLERGPQHF. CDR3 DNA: TGTGCCAGCAGAAAGCTCGAGCGGGGGCCCCAGCATTTT.

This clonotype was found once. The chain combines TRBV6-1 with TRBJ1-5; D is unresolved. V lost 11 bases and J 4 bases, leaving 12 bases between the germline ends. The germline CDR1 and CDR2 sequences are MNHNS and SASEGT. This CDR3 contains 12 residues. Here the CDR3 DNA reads TGTGCCGCCGGACGGCAGAATCAGCCCCAGCATTTT. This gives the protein CAAGRQNQPQHF.

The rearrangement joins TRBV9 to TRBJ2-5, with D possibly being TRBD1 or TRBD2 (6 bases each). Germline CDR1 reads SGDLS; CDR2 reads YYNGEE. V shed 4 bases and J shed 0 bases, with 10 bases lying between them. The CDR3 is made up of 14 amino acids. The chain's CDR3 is CASSPEGDQETQYF. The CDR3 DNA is TGTGCCAGCAGCCCGGAGGGGGACCAAGAGACCCAGTACTTC.

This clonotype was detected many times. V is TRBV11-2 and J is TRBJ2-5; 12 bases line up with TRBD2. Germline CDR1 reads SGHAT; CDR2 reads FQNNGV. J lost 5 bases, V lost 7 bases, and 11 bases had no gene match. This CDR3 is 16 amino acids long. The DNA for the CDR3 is TGTGCCAGCACCCGCACTAGCGGGGGGTATGAGGAGACCCAGTACTTC. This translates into CASTRTSGGYEETQYF.

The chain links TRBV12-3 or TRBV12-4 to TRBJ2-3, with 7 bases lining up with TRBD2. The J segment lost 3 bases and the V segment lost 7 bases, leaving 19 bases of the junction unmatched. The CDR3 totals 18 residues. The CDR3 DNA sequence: TGTGCCAGCAACCCCGGCGGGACGTTCATGCGGGGGACAGATACGCAGTATTTT. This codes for CASNPGGTFMRGTDTQYF.

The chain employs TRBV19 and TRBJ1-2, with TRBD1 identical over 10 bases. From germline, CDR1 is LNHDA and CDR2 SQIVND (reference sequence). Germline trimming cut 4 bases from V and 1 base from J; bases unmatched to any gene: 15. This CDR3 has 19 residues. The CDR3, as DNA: TGTGCCAGTAGTAAGATTACCGGGACAGGGGAACCTTTTAACTATGGCTACACCTTC. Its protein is CASSKITGTGEPFNYGYTF.

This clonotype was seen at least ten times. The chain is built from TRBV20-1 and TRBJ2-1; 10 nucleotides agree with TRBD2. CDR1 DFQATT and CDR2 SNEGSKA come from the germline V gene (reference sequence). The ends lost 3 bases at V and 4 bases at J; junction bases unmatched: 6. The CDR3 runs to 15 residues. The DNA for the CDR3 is TGCAGTGCTAGTTCTAGCGGGGGCCCTTACAATGAGCAGTTCTTC. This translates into CSASSSGGPYNEQFF.

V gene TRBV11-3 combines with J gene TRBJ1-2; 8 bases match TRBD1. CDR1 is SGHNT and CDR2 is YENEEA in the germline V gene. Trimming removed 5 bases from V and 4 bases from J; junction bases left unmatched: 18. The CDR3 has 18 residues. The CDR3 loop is CASSRPGTGFPKSYGYTF. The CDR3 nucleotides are TGTGCCAGCAGCCGCCCCGGGACAGGATTTCCTAAGTCCTATGGCTACACCTTC.

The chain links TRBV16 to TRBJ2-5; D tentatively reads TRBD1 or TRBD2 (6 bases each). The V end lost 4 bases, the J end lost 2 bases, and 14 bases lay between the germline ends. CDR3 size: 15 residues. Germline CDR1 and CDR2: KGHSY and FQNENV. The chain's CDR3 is CASSLQGGGQETQYF. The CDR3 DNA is TGTGCCAGCAGCCTTCAAGGGGGAGGACAAGAGACCCAGTACTTC.

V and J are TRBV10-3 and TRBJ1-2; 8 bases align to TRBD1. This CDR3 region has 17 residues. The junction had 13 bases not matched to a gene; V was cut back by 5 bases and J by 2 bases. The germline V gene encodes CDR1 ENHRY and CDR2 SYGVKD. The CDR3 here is CAISIFPGTGFNYGYTF. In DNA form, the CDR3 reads TGTGCCATCAGTATATTCCCCGGGACAGGCTTCAACTATGGCTACACCTTC.

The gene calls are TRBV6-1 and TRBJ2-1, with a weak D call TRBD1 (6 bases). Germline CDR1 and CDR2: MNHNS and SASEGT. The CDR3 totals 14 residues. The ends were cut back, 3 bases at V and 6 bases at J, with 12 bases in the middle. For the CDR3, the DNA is TGTGCCAGCAGTGAGACAGGCCTCCTCAATGAGCAGTTCTTC. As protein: CASSETGLLNEQFF.

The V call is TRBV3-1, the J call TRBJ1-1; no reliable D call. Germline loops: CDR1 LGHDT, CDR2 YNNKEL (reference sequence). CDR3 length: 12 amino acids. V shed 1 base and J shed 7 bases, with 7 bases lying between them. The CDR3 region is CASSQVHHEAFF. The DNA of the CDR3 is TGTGCCAGCAGCCAAGTTCACCATGAAGCTTTCTTT. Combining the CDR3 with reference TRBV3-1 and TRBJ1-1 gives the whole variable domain DTAVSQTPKYLVTQMGNDKSIKCEQNLGHDTMYWYKQDSKKFLKIMFSYNNKELIINETVPNRFSPKSPDKAHLNLHINSLELGDSAVYFCASSQVHHEAFFGQGTRLTVV.

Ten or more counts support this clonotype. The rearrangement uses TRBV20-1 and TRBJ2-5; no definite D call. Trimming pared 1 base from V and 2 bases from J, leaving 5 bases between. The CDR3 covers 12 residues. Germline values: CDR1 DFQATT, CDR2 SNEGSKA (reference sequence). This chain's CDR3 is CSARAPQETQYF. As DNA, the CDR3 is TGCAGTGCTAGAGCACCTCAAGAGACCCAGTACTTC.

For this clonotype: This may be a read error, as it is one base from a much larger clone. CDR3 in amino acids: CASSLGAGGYSEQFF. The CDR3 DNA sequence: TGTGCCAGCAGCTTAGGGGCAGGGGGCTACAGTGAGCAGTTCTTC. The chain has TRBV7-7 and TRBJ2-1, with TRBD1 matching 8 bases. The CDR3 sequence is 15 residues long. CDR1 is SSHAT and CDR2 is FNYEAQ in the germline V gene (reference sequence).